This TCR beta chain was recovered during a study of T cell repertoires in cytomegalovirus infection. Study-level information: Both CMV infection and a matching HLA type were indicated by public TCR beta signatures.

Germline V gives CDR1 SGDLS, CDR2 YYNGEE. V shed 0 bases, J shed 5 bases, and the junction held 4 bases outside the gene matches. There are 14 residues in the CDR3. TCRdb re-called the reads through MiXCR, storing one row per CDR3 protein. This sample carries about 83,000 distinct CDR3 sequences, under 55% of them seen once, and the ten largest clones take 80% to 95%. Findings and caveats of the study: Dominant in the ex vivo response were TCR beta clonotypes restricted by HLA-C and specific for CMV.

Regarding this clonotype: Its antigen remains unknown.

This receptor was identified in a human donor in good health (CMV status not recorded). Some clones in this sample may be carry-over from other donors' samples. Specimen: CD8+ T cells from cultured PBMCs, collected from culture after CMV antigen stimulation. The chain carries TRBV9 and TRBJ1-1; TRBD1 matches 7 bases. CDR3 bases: TGTGCCAGCAGCGTAGAGGGGGCCTCGACTGAAGCTTTCTTT. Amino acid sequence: CASSVEGASTEAFF.